A single sample is the source of the 26 T cell receptor beta chains below, sequenced in a study of read filtering for tumor transcriptome and immune sequencing. This library used roughly 370 ng RNA and molecular barcoded adaptors spanning alpha/delta and beta/gamma chains. Using its own MiXCR run on the reads, TCRdb lists one record per CDR3 protein. The repertoire holds over 45,000 distinct CDR3 sequences, with approximately 22% as singletons. What was sequenced was a population of CD138-negative cells sorted from bone marrow. The receptors originated from a donor at least 40 years old with multiple myeloma.

Ten or more counts support this clonotype. The V call is TRBV20-1, the J call TRBJ2-7; maybe TRBD1 (6 bases). Trimming stripped 6 bases from V and 1 base from J, with 10 bases between. Per the germline V gene, CDR1 is DFQATT and CDR2 is SNEGSKA (reference sequence). The CDR3 has 12 residues. The CDR3 protein is CSAPDRSYEQYF. The CDR3 DNA reads TGCAGTGCGCCGGACAGATCCTACGAGCAGTACTTC.

Comments on this clonotype: Germline is not matched at one junction end, which may reflect a read error. The chain couples TRBV10-3 to TRBJ2-6; D call uncertain. Germline V CDR1 and CDR2: ENHRY, SYGVKD. This CDR3 region has 16 residues. The CDR3 sequence is CAISEKRFTGANVLTF. The CDR3 DNA reads as TGCGCCATCAGTGAGAAGAGGTTCACTGGGGCCAACGTCCTGACTTTC.

In the case of this clonotype: This probably arose from a read error, given a far larger clone one base away. The chain couples TRBV12-5 to TRBJ2-1; the D gene is possibly TRBD2 (6 bases). This CDR3 is built from 12 residues. Germline CDR1 reads LGHNT; CDR2 reads FRNRAP. CDR3 in DNA: TGTGCCAGCACCCAAGCGGGCAGTGAGCAGTTCTTC. Translating gives CASTQAGSEQFF.

Worth noting for this clonotype: Germline and junction disagree at one end, which may indicate a read error. The chain carries TRBV4-2 and TRBJ2-2; possibly TRBD2 for D (6 bases). CDR1 and CDR2 (germline): LGHNA, YNFKEQ. There are 16 residues in the CDR3. CDR3 sequence reads: CASSLAMTENAGGLFF. The CDR3 DNA sequence: TGTGCCAGCAGCCTAGCAATGACAGAGAACGCCGGGGGGCTGTTTTTT.

This clonotype was recorded many times. This chain uses TRBV24-1 with TRBJ2-2; D not certain. The CDR3 covers 16 residues. V was cut by 3 bases and J by 2 bases, with 12 bases left in between. Germline CDR1 is KGHDR and CDR2 is SFDVKD. As DNA, the CDR3 is TGTGCCACCAGTGATCTTCAAGGGCCTAACACCGGGGAGCTGTTTTTT. This gives the protein CATSDLQGPNTGELFF.

This chain links TRBV28 with TRBJ1-5; possibly TRBD1 for D (5 bases). The V and J ends lost 5 bases and 7 bases respectively, with 18 bases between them. Germline V CDR1 and CDR2: MDHEN, SYDVKM. This CDR3 has 15 amino acids. CDR3 bases: TGTGCCAGCAGTCCAGACCCTCCCGGGGACCAGCCCCAGCATTTT. It yields the protein CASSPDPPGDQPQHF.

As to this clonotype: A read error may explain this, as a much larger clone is one base away. V is TRBV6-2 or TRBV6-3 and J is TRBJ1-1, with D uncertain. From germline, CDR1 is MNHEY and CDR2 SVGEGT. V lost 8 bases, J lost 1 base, and 8 bases lay in between. There are 12 residues in the CDR3. CDR3 residues: CASGRKNTEAFF. CDR3 sequence (DNA): TGTGCCAGCGGACGGAAGAACACTGAAGCTTTCTTT.

This clonotype was detected ten times or more. This chain connects TRBV9 to TRBJ2-1, with TRBD2 as a possible D gene (5 bases). The CDR3 contains 12 residues. CDR1 is SGDLS, CDR2 YYNGEE, per germline. V was trimmed by 7 bases and J by 9 bases, leaving 14 bases between them. For the CDR3, the DNA is TGTGCCAGCGGTGGGTGGAGCGGTGAGCAGTTCTTC. It encodes CASGGWSGEQFF.

This clonotype has only a few counts. V is TRBV19 and J is TRBJ2-7; 8 nucleotides agree with TRBD1. CDR1 is LNHDA and CDR2 is SQIVND in the germline V gene (reference sequence). The CDR3 covers 13 residues. Trimming removed 3 bases from V and 5 bases from J; junction bases left unmatched: 3. DNA for the CDR3: TGTGCCAGTAGTATGCAGGGGGCCCACGAGCAGTACTTC. Translation: CASSMQGAHEQYF.

This clonotype has a handful of counts. V gene TRBV21-1 combines with J gene TRBJ1-5. TRBV21-1 is noted as a pseudogene. The CDR3 sequence is 14 residues long. The CDR3 is CASSKAGNNQPQHF. In DNA form, the CDR3 reads TGTGCCAGCAGCAAAGCAGGGAACAATCAGCCCCAGCATTTT.

In this sample, this clonotype turned up a few times. The gene calls are TRBV20-1 and TRBJ2-3; 14 bases map to TRBD2. The CDR3 sequence is 17 residues long. The germline V gene has CDR1 DFQATT and CDR2 SNEGSKA (reference sequence). The junction had 11 bases not matched to a gene; V was cut back by 6 bases and J by 3 bases. The CDR3, as DNA: TGCAGTGCACCGACTAGCGGGAGGGCCGTTGGTACAGATACGCAGTATTTT. The encoded protein is CSAPTSGRAVGTDTQYF.

Remarks on this clonotype: A read error is the likely source, as a far larger clone sits one nucleotide away. The rearrangement uses TRBV12-3 or TRBV12-4 and TRBJ2-7; D is possibly TRBD2 (6 bases). This CDR3 contains 13 residues. Between the trimmed V and J ends, which lost 1 base and 7 bases, there was a span of 11 bases. In DNA form, the CDR3 reads TGTGCCAGCAGTTTAGGGCCCGCGGGGGAGCAGTACTTC. Translation: CASSLGPAGEQYF.

The chain is built from TRBV12-3 or TRBV12-4 and TRBJ2-2; D remains ambiguous. V was shortened by 2 bases and J by 9 bases, with 16 bases between the two germline ends. The CDR3 spans 15 residues. The CDR3 region is CASSLPGTNTRELFF. The CDR3 nucleotides read TGTGCCAGCAGTTTACCAGGAACGAATACCAGGGAGCTGTTTTTT.

This rearrangement joins TRBV28 to TRBJ1-4, with 9 bases lining up with TRBD1. In germline, CDR1 is MDHEN, CDR2 SYDVKM. CDR3 length equals 13 residues. Trimming at V came to 10 bases and at J to 8 bases, leaving 8 bases not matched to a gene. The DNA for the CDR3 is TGTGCCATTCCACAGGGGGCAGGAGAAAAACTGTTTTTT. Amino acid sequence: CAIPQGAGEKLFF.

V is TRBV6-5 and J is TRBJ2-3; 7 nucleotides agree with TRBD2. The CDR3 totals 14 residues. The germline V gene encodes CDR1 MNHEY and CDR2 SVGAGI. With V trimmed by 6 bases and J by 0 bases, 3 bases remained unmatched. CDR3 nucleotide sequence: TGTGCCAGCAGGCCGGGACTAAGCACAGATACGCAGTATTTT. This encodes CASRPGLSTDTQYF.

This clonotype has ten or more counts. V usage is TRBV7-9 and J usage is TRBJ2-1, with D maybe TRBD2 (6 bases). This CDR3 region has 14 residues. Germline V CDR1 and CDR2: SEHNR, FQNEAQ (reference sequence). Trimming left V 1 base short and J 8 bases short, with 12 bases between. The CDR3 loop reads CASSLVVEGHEQFF. As DNA, the CDR3 is TGTGCCAGCAGCTTAGTTGTGGAGGGCCATGAGCAGTTCTTC.

This clonotype came up many times. CDR3 bases: TGTGCCAGTAGTTGGGGCAGTGACTTCACAGATACGCAGTATTTT. It specifies CASSWGSDFTDTQYF. V is TRBV19 and J is TRBJ2-3; tentatively, D is TRBD1 (5 bases). Per germline, CDR1 LNHDA and CDR2 SQIVND (reference sequence). V lost 5 bases and J 2 bases, leaving 14 bases between the germline ends. CDR3 size: 15 residues.

In its sample, this clonotype was seen many times. The chain uses TRBV5-1 and TRBJ2-1; no clear D gene. Germline CDR1 SGHRS, CDR2 YFSETQ. This CDR3 is built from 16 residues. V lost 0 bases and J 0 bases, leaving 10 bases between the germline ends. CDR3 bases: TGCGCCAGCAGCTTGGGGTCGGCCAGCTCCTACAATGAGCAGTTCTTC. It specifies CASSLGSASSYNEQFF.

As for this clonotype: A junction boundary mismatches the germline segment, possibly from a read error. The chain couples TRBV28 to TRBJ2-1, with 12 nucleotides matching TRBD2. The germline CDR1 and CDR2 sequences are MDHEN and SYDVKM. The CDR3 is made up of 16 amino acids. This CDR3 reads CASSRLAGVIGNEQFF. CDR3 DNA sequence: TGTGCCAGCAGTAGACTAGCGGGGGTCATAGGCAATGAGCAGTTCTTT.

As for this clonotype: A much larger clone sits a single nucleotide away, making a read error possible. V gene TRBV4-2 combines with J gene TRBJ1-1; no definite D call. Per the germline V gene, CDR1 is LGHNA and CDR2 is YNFKEQ. There are 13 residues in the CDR3. CDR3 residues: CASSQALNTEALF. CDR3 DNA sequence: TGTGCCAGCAGCCAAGCCCTGAACACTGAAGCTCTCTTT.

Remarks on this clonotype: The CDR3 end shows no conserved phenylalanine or tryptophan, and so a read error is likely. V and J are TRBV29-1 and TRBJ2-5, with TRBD2 as a possible D gene (5 bases). The CDR3 runs to 11 residues. Germline loops: CDR1 SQVTM, CDR2 ANQGSEA. With 4 bases removed from V and 9 bases from J, the gap between germline ends came to 12 bases. The CDR3 loop is CSVGPQRAQYL. The CDR3 region has the DNA TGCAGCGTTGGGCCCCAGAGGGCCCAGTACCTC.

A single count supports this clonotype. With a much larger clone just one base away, this may be a read error. The chain combines TRBV15 with TRBJ1-1; 9 bases align to TRBD1. The CDR3 sequence is 15 residues long. Germline CDR1 LNHNV, CDR2 YYDKDF (reference sequence). CDR3 in amino acids: CATGRVGQGSSEAFF. In nucleotides, the CDR3 is TGTGCCACCGGCAGAGTGGGACAGGGAAGCTCTGAAGCTTTCTTT.

This clonotype was recorded at least ten times. The rearrangement joins TRBV29-1 to TRBJ1-1; D unclear. The V end was cut by 7 bases, the J end by 6 bases, with 18 bases between. Germline V CDR1 and CDR2: SQVTM, ANQGSEA. The CDR3 has 13 residues. The CDR3 DNA sequence: TGCAGCGCGCTGTCGGGAATGAGGCCTGAAGCTTTCTTT. Its protein product is CSALSGMRPEAFF.

This clonotype has at least ten counts. The chain couples TRBV12-5 to TRBJ2-2, with D possibly being TRBD1 (7 bases). The CDR3 covers 15 residues. Per germline, CDR1 LGHNT and CDR2 FRNRAP. Trimming pared 6 bases from V and 4 bases from J, leaving 15 bases between. Written as DNA, the CDR3 is TGTGCTAGTGGCCCAGGGGGGCCCCGCACCGGGGAGCTGTTTTTT. Translating it yields CASGPGGPRTGELFF.

The V gene is TRBV14, the J gene TRBJ1-1; TRBD1 matches at 7 bases. In germline, CDR1 is SGHDN, CDR2 FVKESK. V lost 1 base and J lost 9; bases outside the gene matches: 5. The CDR3 is 13 residues long. The CDR3 protein is CASSQGTGAQAFF. DNA for the CDR3: TGTGCCAGCAGCCAAGGGACAGGAGCTCAAGCTTTCTTT.

This clonotype is termed medium-sized. The genes are TRBV10-1 and TRBJ2-1; the D gene is possibly TRBD1 (6 bases). Deletions cut 5 bases from V and 7 bases from J, with 12 bases between. The CDR3 consists of 13 residues. Germline V gene data show CDR1 as WNHNN and CDR2 as SYGVQD (reference sequence). The CDR3 DNA reads as TGCGCCAGCAGTCAACAACAGGGAAATGAGCAGTTCTTC. Protein sequence: CASSQQQGNEQFF.